These T cell receptor beta chains were read from a single sample in a study of T cells in Graves' hyperthyroidism and ophthalmopathy. In TCRdb, the multiplex PCR reads were re-called with MiXCR into one record per CDR3 protein. The sample contains approximately 510,000 distinct CDR3 sequences, 46% of which appear only once. Sequenced material: peripheral blood or thyroid tissue (not recorded which). Every receptor here comes from an adult woman with Graves' disease, either hyperthyroidism or ophthalmopathy (not recorded which). Each CDR3 is given with its conserved first and last residue. D genes are given only for firm matches. The size entry is marked missing in some rows and otherwise reads once, few, many or a size class.

v_gene,j_gene,abundance,d_gene,len,CDR3nt,CDR3aa
TRBV2,TRBJ1-5,.,.,13,TGTGCCAGTGGGGGCCCTAGCAATCAGCCCCAGCATTTT,CASGGPSNQPQHF
TRBV19,TRBJ2-2,.,TRBD2,15,TGTGCCAGTACCCTGGCTAGCGGGAGTGGCGGGGAGCTGTTTTTT,CASTLASGSGGELFF
TRBV7-8,TRBJ1-4,.,.,13,TGTGCCAGCAGCCAGAGTACGAATGAAAAACTGTTTTTT,CASSQSTNEKLFF
TRBV27,TRBJ2-5,many,.,12,TGTGCCAGCGGATCTAGGCAAGAGACCCAGTACTTC,CASGSRQETQYF
TRBV2,TRBJ1-2,.,.,15,TGTGCCAGCAGTGTGAACAGGGACAATCCTTATGGCTACACCTTC,CASSVNRDNPYGYTF
TRBV5-1,TRBJ1-4,many,TRBD1,16,TGCGCCAGCAGCTTGGGGACAGGATCTCCGTATGAAAAACTGTTTTTT,CASSLGTGSPYEKLFF
TRBV6-6,TRBJ2-7,.,.,16,TGTGCCAGCAGTTACTCGGGTCCAGACCCCCGGGACGAGCAGTACTTC,CASSYSGPDPRDEQYF
TRBV7-2,TRBJ1-4,many,TRBD1,14,TGTGCCAGCAGCGAGGGACAGGGGGCGGGAAAACTGTTTTTT,CASSEGQGAGKLFF
TRBV10-3,TRBJ2-6,.,.,13,TGTGCCATCAGTGGGTCTGGGGGCAACGTCCTGACTTTC,CAISGSGGNVLTF
TRBV5-1,TRBJ2-5,many,TRBD2,16,TGCGCCAGCAGCCTATCCGGGACTAGCGGACAAGAGACCCAGTACTTC,CASSLSGTSGQETQYF
TRBV20-1,TRBJ2-7,many,.,15,TGCAGTGCTAGAGTCGGCCTAGGGCCCCTCTACGAGCAGTACTTC,CSARVGLGPLYEQYF
TRBV29-1,TRBJ1-5,many,.,14,TGCAGCGTACGGACAGACTCGGGCAATCAGCCCCAGCATTTT,CSVRTDSGNQPQHF
TRBV2,TRBJ2-7,.,TRBD2,11,TGTACTAGCGGAAACTCCTACGAGCAGTACTTC,CTSGNSYEQYF
TRBV10-3,TRBJ1-1,many,.,14,TGTGCCATCTCTTTCGGGGGCTCCGTCCTTGAAGCTTTCTTT,CAISFGGSVLEAFF
TRBV19,TRBJ1-4,.,.,14,TGTGCCAGTAGCGAACAGGGCCCGGGTGAAAAACTGTTTTTT,CASSEQGPGEKLFF
TRBV11-2,TRBJ1-2,.,.,17,TGTGCCAGCAGCCACCGGGACATCGTCCCGGACAGATATGGCTACACCTTC,CASSHRDIVPDRYGYTF
TRBV7-2,TRBJ1-1,many,.,13,TGTGCCAGCAGCTTAGGGGGGCAACCTGAAGCTTTCTTT,CASSLGGQPEAFF
TRBV10-3,TRBJ2-5,.,.,18,TGTGCCATCAGTGATAGGAACCCATTAGCGCCGTACCAAGAGACCCAGTACTTC,CAISDRNPLAPYQETQYF
TRBV29-1,TRBJ1-1,once,TRBD1,14,TGCAGCGTTCGCTCCCAGGGGGCGCACACTGAAGCTTTCTTT,CSVRSQGAHTEAFF
TRBV6-2/TRBV6-3,TRBJ1-1,many,TRBD1,14,TGTGCCAGTCAACTTACAGGGGGTCTCACTGAAGCTTTCTTT,CASQLTGGLTEAFF
TRBV24-1,TRBJ2-6,.,TRBD1,17,TGTGCCACCAGTGGTGTGACAGGGGTTGCTGGGGCCAACGTCCTGACTTTC,CATSGVTGVAGANVLTF
TRBV2,TRBJ2-1,few,.,11,TGTGCCAGCAGCGAGCGGGATGAGCAGTTCTTC,CASSERDEQFF
TRBV10-3,TRBJ1-6,.,.,12,TGTGCCATCCGGGGCCAAAATTCACCCCTCCACTTT,CAIRGQNSPLHF
TRBV7-2,TRBJ1-1,.,TRBD1,15,TGTGCCAGCAGCTTAACGGGTGGACAGGGTCATACGGCTTTCTTT,CASSLTGGQGHTAFF
TRBV7-3,TRBJ1-6,.,.,13,TGTGCCAGCAGCTCAATCGGGAATTCACCCCTCCACTTT,CASSSIGNSPLHF
TRBV7-2,TRBJ2-7,few,.,16,TGTGCCAGCAGCCCCCGGGTGGCGGGTTGGGCCTACGAGCAGTACTTC,CASSPRVAGWAYEQYF
TRBV7-9,TRBJ2-7,.,TRBD2,14,TGTGCCAGCAGCCCCCGGGGGGGGAACTACGAGCAGTACTTC,CASSPRGGNYEQYF
TRBV7-9,TRBJ2-5,.,.,15,TGTGCCAGCAGCCCGAACCAGGGATACCAAGAGACCCAGTACTTC,CASSPNQGYQETQYF
TRBV20-1,TRBJ2-7,.,TRBD1,15,TGCAGTGCTAGTGACACCGGGACAGGGAACTACGAGCAGTACTTC,CSASDTGTGNYEQYF
TRBV7-2,TRBJ1-3,.,TRBD1,15,TGTGCCAGCAGCGCCCGGACAGGGACGGAAAACACCATATATTTT,CASSARTGTENTIYF
TRBV5-1,TRBJ2-3,.,.,15,TGCGCCGGCAGCTTGGGTTCAGTATCCACAGATACGCAGTATTTT,CAGSLGSVSTDTQYF
TRBV6-5,TRBJ2-5,.,TRBD1,15,TGTGCCAGCAGTTACTCTTTTTCAGGGGGAGAGACCCAGTACTTC,CASSYSFSGGETQYF
TRBV25-1,TRBJ1-1,.,TRBD1,18,TGTGCCAGCAGTTTAATTAGTATGTGGGGGACAGGGGGCCGGGAAGCTTTCTTT,CASSLISMWGTGGREAFF
TRBV6-1,TRBJ1-1,many,.,13,TGTGCCAGCAGCCTCAGAAGGGAGGCCGAAGCTTTCTTT,CASSLRREAEAFF
TRBV24-1,TRBJ1-2,few,TRBD1,12,TGTGCCACCAGTGGAGACAGGGATGGCTACACCTTC,CATSGDRDGYTF
TRBV10-3,TRBJ2-7,.,.,12,TGTGCCGTCGGAGGGAGTAACTACGAGCAGTACTTC,CAVGGSNYEQYF
TRBV20-1,TRBJ2-6,.,.,14,TGCAGTGCTAGCATTAGACAGGGGGCCAACGTCCTGACTTTC,CSASIRQGANVLTF
TRBV2,TRBJ2-7,.,TRBD1,14,TGTGCCAGCAGGCCCGGGACAGGGTCCTACGAGCAGTACTTC,CASRPGTGSYEQYF
TRBV7-2,TRBJ2-2,many,TRBD2,15,TGTGCCAGCAGCTTAGTTGCGGGAGAGACCGGGGAGCTGTTTTTT,CASSLVAGETGELFF
TRBV29-1,TRBJ1-5,many,.,13,TGCAGCGTAGGGGACAATAGCAATCAGCCCCAGCATTTT,CSVGDNSNQPQHF
TRBV4-3,TRBJ1-1,many,.,16,TGCGCCAGCAGCCAAGATATACAGACCATGAACACTGAAGCTTTCTTT,CASSQDIQTMNTEAFF
TRBV19,TRBJ1-1,.,.,13,TGTGCCAGTAGCTACGCTTCAGGGTTCGGAGCTTTCTTT,CASSYASGFGAFF
TRBV7-2,TRBJ1-5,.,.,12,TGTGCCAGCAGCTTAAGTTCGGAGACCCAGCATTTT,CASSLSSETQHF
TRBV19,TRBJ1-5,few,.,16,TGTGCCAGTAGGTCGGACAGACAGTATAGCAATCAGCCCCAGCATTTT,CASRSDRQYSNQPQHF
TRBV7-9,TRBJ1-4,many,TRBD1,14,TGTGCCAGCACCGGGACAGGCCATAATGAAAAACTGTTTTTT,CASTGTGHNEKLFF
TRBV2,TRBJ2-5,.,.,11,TGTGCCAACAACCTTCAAGAGACCCAGTACTTC,CANNLQETQYF
TRBV24-1,TRBJ1-1,many,TRBD1,14,TGTGCCACCAGTGCCTCAGACAGGGCGGGTGAAGCTTTCTTT,CATSASDRAGEAFF